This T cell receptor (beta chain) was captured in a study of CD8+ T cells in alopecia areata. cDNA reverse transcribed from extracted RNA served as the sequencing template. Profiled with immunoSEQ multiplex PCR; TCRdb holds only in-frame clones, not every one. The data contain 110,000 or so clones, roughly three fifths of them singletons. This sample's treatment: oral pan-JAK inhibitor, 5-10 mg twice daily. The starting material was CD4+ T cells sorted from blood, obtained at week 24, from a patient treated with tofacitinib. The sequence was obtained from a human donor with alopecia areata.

The chain's CDR3 is CSVEGEGGNQPQHF. The CDR3 DNA reads as TGCAGCGTTGAAGGGGAAGGGGGCAATCAGCCCCAGCATTTT. The chain couples TRBV29-1 to TRBJ1-5; a possible D gene is TRBD1 (5 bases). Looked up from germline, CDR1 is SQVTM and CDR2 is ANQGSEA. The CDR3 covers 14 residues. The V end lost 1 base, the J end lost 2 bases, and 9 bases lay between the germline ends.